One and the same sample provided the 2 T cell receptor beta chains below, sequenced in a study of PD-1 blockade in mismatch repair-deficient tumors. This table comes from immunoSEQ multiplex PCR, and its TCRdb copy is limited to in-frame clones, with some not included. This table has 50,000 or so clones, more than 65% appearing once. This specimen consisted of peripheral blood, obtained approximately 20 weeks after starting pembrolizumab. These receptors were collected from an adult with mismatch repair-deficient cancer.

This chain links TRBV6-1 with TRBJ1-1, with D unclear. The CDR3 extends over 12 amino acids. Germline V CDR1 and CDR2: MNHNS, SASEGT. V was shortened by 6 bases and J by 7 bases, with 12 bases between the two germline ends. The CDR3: CASREHGIEAFF. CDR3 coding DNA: TGTGCCAGCAGGGAACACGGGATTGAAGCTTTCTTT.

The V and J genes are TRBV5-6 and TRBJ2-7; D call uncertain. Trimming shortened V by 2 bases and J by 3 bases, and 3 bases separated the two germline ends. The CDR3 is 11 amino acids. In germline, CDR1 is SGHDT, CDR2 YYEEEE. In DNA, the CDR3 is TGTGCCAGCAGCTTTAACTACGAGCAGTACTTC. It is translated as CASSFNYEQYF.